Listed below are T cell receptor beta chains from one sample, sequenced in a study of cytomegalovirus exposure and HLA in healthy donors. The data were produced by immunoSEQ multiplex PCR, yet TCRdb's version contains in-frame clones alone and is incomplete. The table shows under 200,000 clones, with approximately 81% occurring only once. The sample comprised PBMCs. These TCRs come from a woman under 30 in good health and CMV-seronegative. CDR3s include the opening cysteine and the closing phenylalanine or tryptophan. Fields, in order: clone size, V gene, J gene, D gene, CDR3 protein, CDR3 DNA. The D gene is left open where the match is weak. The size of a clone is reported for some rows only, either as once, few or many, or as a class for expanded clones.

clone size: -; V gene: TRBV5-5; J gene: TRBJ2-1; D gene: TRBD1; CDR3 protein: CASSSTGYGYNEQFF; CDR3 DNA: TGTGCCAGCAGCTCGACAGGGTATGGGTACAATGAGCAGTTCTTC
clone size: -; V gene: TRBV6-5; J gene: TRBJ2-2; D gene: TRBD1; CDR3 protein: CASFEGTGVPGELFF; CDR3 DNA: TGTGCCAGCTTCGAAGGGACAGGGGTTCCCGGGGAGCTGTTTTTT
clone size: once; V gene: TRBV18; J gene: TRBJ2-5; D gene: -; CDR3 protein: CASSPFAESETQYF; CDR3 DNA: TGTGCCAGCTCACCTTTTGCGGAGTCGGAGACCCAGTACTTC
clone size: -; V gene: TRBV6-6; J gene: TRBJ2-7; D gene: TRBD2; CDR3 protein: CASSPGFERGDEQYF; CDR3 DNA: TGTGCCAGCTCTCCCGGGTTCGAGCGGGGGGACGAGCAGTACTTC
clone size: once; V gene: TRBV5-4; J gene: TRBJ2-7; D gene: TRBD2; CDR3 protein: CASSLDPAGVGEQYF; CDR3 DNA: TGTGCCAGCAGCTTGGATCCAGCGGGAGTGGGTGAGCAGTACTTC
clone size: -; V gene: TRBV28; J gene: TRBJ2-1; D gene: TRBD2; CDR3 protein: CASSHRTSGAFF; CDR3 DNA: TGTGCCAGCAGTCACCGGACTAGCGGGGCGTTCTTC
clone size: -; V gene: TRBV28; J gene: TRBJ1-2; D gene: TRBD1; CDR3 protein: CASLYRGRYGYTF; CDR3 DNA: TGTGCCAGTCTATACAGGGGGCGGTATGGCTACACCTTC
clone size: -; V gene: TRBV5-4; J gene: TRBJ2-1; D gene: -; CDR3 protein: CASSETGGNEQFF; CDR3 DNA: TGTGCCAGCAGCGAGACAGGAGGCAATGAGCAGTTCTTC
clone size: few; V gene: TRBV7-8; J gene: TRBJ2-1; D gene: TRBD1; CDR3 protein: CASSLGQGIIWVPFF; CDR3 DNA: TGTGCCAGCAGCTTGGGACAGGGGATCATATGGGTTCCGTTCTTC
clone size: -; V gene: TRBV6-1; J gene: TRBJ2-5; D gene: -; CDR3 protein: CASSEKGVGTQYF; CDR3 DNA: TGTGCCAGCAGTGAAAAGGGGGTTGGGACCCAGTACTTC
clone size: once; V gene: TRBV19; J gene: TRBJ1-4; D gene: TRBD1; CDR3 protein: CASSFAAGGEKLFF; CDR3 DNA: TGTGCCAGTAGTTTCGCGGCAGGGGGTGAAAAACTGTTTTTT
clone size: -; V gene: TRBV13; J gene: TRBJ2-7; D gene: -; CDR3 protein: CASSLKEDYEQYF; CDR3 DNA: TGTGCCAGCTCCCTTAAAGAGGACTACGAGCAGTACTTC
clone size: -; V gene: TRBV6-1; J gene: TRBJ1-5; D gene: TRBD1; CDR3 protein: CAGRDRGRDQPQHF; CDR3 DNA: TGTGCCGGCAGGGACAGGGGGCGAGATCAGCCCCAGCATTTT
clone size: -; V gene: TRBV28; J gene: TRBJ2-7; D gene: TRBD1; CDR3 protein: CASSLWRTTGTSTYEQYF; CDR3 DNA: TGTGCCAGCAGTTTATGGAGGACGACAGGGACGTCCACCTACGAGCAGTACTTC
clone size: -; V gene: TRBV5-8; J gene: TRBJ1-2; D gene: -; CDR3 protein: CASSYQGYGYTF; CDR3 DNA: TGTGCCAGCAGCTACCAGGGGTATGGCTACACCTTC
clone size: -; V gene: TRBV6-5; J gene: TRBJ2-3; D gene: -; CDR3 protein: CASSPASGFTDTQYF; CDR3 DNA: TGTGCCAGCAGTCCCGCTTCAGGGTTCACAGATACGCAGTATTTT
clone size: -; V gene: TRBV19; J gene: TRBJ2-5; D gene: -; CDR3 protein: CASTDSSQETQYF; CDR3 DNA: TGTGCCAGTACAGACTCCTCACAAGAGACCCAGTACTTC
clone size: -; V gene: TRBV19; J gene: TRBJ1-5; D gene: TRBD1; CDR3 protein: CASTARDRYGQPQHF; CDR3 DNA: TGTGCCAGTACCGCACGGGACAGGTATGGTCAGCCCCAGCATTTT
clone size: -; V gene: TRBV25-1; J gene: TRBJ1-1; D gene: -; CDR3 protein: CASSDPTVRTEAFF; CDR3 DNA: TGTGCCAGCAGTGATCCCACAGTAAGGACTGAAGCTTTCTTT
clone size: -; V gene: TRBV6-1; J gene: TRBJ2-1; D gene: -; CDR3 protein: CASRESAGIRNEQFF; CDR3 DNA: TGTGCCAGCAGGGAGTCGGCCGGAATTCGGAATGAGCAGTTCTTC
clone size: -; V gene: TRBV11-2; J gene: TRBJ2-7; D gene: -; CDR3 protein: CASSADPRGIEQYF; CDR3 DNA: TGTGCCAGCAGCGCCGACCCCAGGGGTATCGAGCAGTACTTC
clone size: -; V gene: TRBV27; J gene: TRBJ2-2; D gene: TRBD2; CDR3 protein: CASKRATSGRTGELFF; CDR3 DNA: TGTGCCAGCAAGAGGGCGACTAGCGGGAGAACCGGGGAGCTGTTTTTT